This passage covers 18 T cell receptor beta chains from one sample sequenced in a study of tumor-infiltrating lymphocytes in primary liver carcinoma. TCR beta cDNA was made from approximately 500 ng total RNA with a constant-region primer. Researchers made the TCR beta libraries by running three nested multiplex PCR rounds with slightly modified ARM-PCR. TRBV1-TRBV30 forward primers and a C-beta reverse primer were used in the first two PCR rounds, which each ran for around 10 cycles. TCRdb called the multiplex PCR reads again in MiXCR, with one record for every CDR3 protein. The repertoire includes some 180,000 distinct CDR3 sequences, about 60% of them detected once, and about 72% sits in the top ten. Unsorted whole blood supplied the RNA, and germline DNA was extracted too. The source material was peripheral blood. All receptors derive from a man in his forties or fifties with primary liver carcinoma and hepatitis B virus infection.

The V call is TRBV7-8, the J call TRBJ2-5, with D possibly being TRBD1 (5 bases). The V end lost 1 base, the J end lost 1 base, and 16 bases lay between the germline ends. This CDR3 spans 17 amino acids. CDR1 and CDR2 from the germline V gene are SGHVS and FQNEAQ. The CDR3 sequence is CASSLVETEAIQETQYF. The CDR3 DNA reads TGTGCCAGCAGCTTAGTAGAGACAGAGGCAATCCAAGAGACCCAGTACTTC.

This clonotype has a handful of counts. A read error may produce the germline difference seen at one junction end. The CDR3 nucleotides read TGTGCCAGTAGTTTGGGGACTCTTGAAGAGACCCAGTACTTC. Protein product: CASSLGTLEETQYF. The rearrangement links TRBV12-3 or TRBV12-4 to TRBJ2-5; the D gene is possibly TRBD2 (6 bases). The CDR3 is 14 residues long.

In this sample, this clonotype turned up many times. The genes are TRBV6-2 or TRBV6-3 and TRBJ2-4, with TRBD2 as a possible D gene (5 bases). CDR3 length: 15 amino acids. Germline V gene lookup returns CDR1 MNHEY and CDR2 SVGEGT. The V end lost 0 bases, the J end lost 6 bases, and 12 bases lay between the germline ends. The CDR3 nucleotides read TGTGCCAGCAGTTACTCGGGAGTTTGGGGAAACATTCAGTACTTC. Translation: CASSYSGVWGNIQYF.

This clonotype has at least ten counts. The V call is TRBV29-1, the J call TRBJ1-2; 9 bases fit TRBD1. Germline V CDR1 and CDR2: SQVTM, ANQGSEA. This CDR3 contains 15 residues. V trimming: 0 bases; J trimming: 7 bases; junction bases outside the gene matches: 9. The CDR3 is CSVEDQRTGASGYTF. DNA of the CDR3: TGCAGCGTTGAAGATCAGAGGACAGGGGCATCTGGCTACACCTTC.

The chain links TRBV10-3 to TRBJ2-3; 14 bases line up with TRBD2. Per the germline V gene, CDR1 is ENHRY and CDR2 is SYGVKD. The junction had 5 bases not matched to a gene; V was cut back by 5 bases and J by 1 base. The CDR3 is 17 residues long. The CDR3: CAISPTSGRAGTDTQYF. The DNA of the CDR3 is TGTGCCATCAGTCCGACTAGCGGGAGGGCCGGCACAGATACGCAGTATTTT.

The table lists this clonotype with many counts. This chain joins TRBV14 and TRBJ2-2; 9 bases match TRBD2. The J segment lost 1 base and the V segment lost 2 bases, leaving 5 bases of the junction unmatched. In germline, CDR1 is SGHDN, CDR2 FVKESK. This CDR3 has 17 amino acids. The CDR3 region is CASSQPTSGRNTGELFF. CDR3 bases: TGTGCCAGCAGCCAACCTACTAGCGGGCGGAACACCGGGGAGCTGTTTTTT.

As for this clonotype: A much more abundant neighbour one base away suggests this may be a read error. The chain uses TRBV11-3 and TRBJ2-3; TRBD1 agrees at 7 bases. J gave up 2 bases and V 6 bases, and 8 bases lay outside the gene matches. The CDR3 covers 15 residues. The germline V gene has CDR1 SGHNT and CDR2 YENEEA. DNA of the CDR3: TGTGCCAGCAGAAGAGGGACAGCTAACACAGATACGCAGTATTTT. This gives the protein CASRRGTANTDTQYF.

The sample holds many counts of this clonotype. The chain links TRBV11-1 to TRBJ2-5; possible D gene TRBD1, 6 bases. The CDR3 is 15 amino acids. Trimming pared 4 bases from V and 1 base from J, leaving 13 bases between. Germline-derived CDR1 and CDR2 are SGHAT and FQDESV (reference sequence). The CDR3, as DNA: TGTGCCAGCAGCTGGCGAGGGGGATCCCAAGAGACCCAGTACTTC. This translates into CASSWRGGSQETQYF.

Many counts were recorded for this clonotype. The rearrangement uses TRBV29-1 and TRBJ1-2; possibly TRBD1 for D (5 bases). V was trimmed by 0 bases and J by 4 bases, leaving 12 bases between them. In germline, CDR1 is SQVTM, CDR2 ANQGSEA. The CDR3 has 14 residues. The CDR3 DNA reads TGCAGCGTTGAAGATATCGGGGGGGGCTATGGCTACACCTTC. Encoded protein: CSVEDIGGGYGYTF.

This rearrangement joins TRBV7-8 to TRBJ1-1; possibly TRBD1 for D (5 bases). This CDR3 region has 17 residues. The V end was cut by 2 bases, the J end by 1 base, with 17 bases between. Germline lookup yields CDR1 SGHVS and CDR2 FQNEAQ. The CDR3 loop reads CASSLRGAGGPNTEAFF. The CDR3 DNA is TGTGCCAGCAGCTTAAGGGGCGCGGGGGGACCGAACACTGAAGCTTTCTTT.

The table lists this clonotype with many counts. The DNA of the CDR3 is TGCAGCGTTATGACAGGCCAACAAGAGACCCAGTACTTC. Protein sequence: CSVMTGQQETQYF. The rearrangement uses TRBV29-1 and TRBJ2-5; maybe TRBD1 (6 bases). The length of the CDR3 is 13 residues. Looked up from germline, CDR1 is SQVTM and CDR2 is ANQGSEA. The V gene lost 5 bases and the J gene lost 2 bases, with 12 bases spanning the gap.

This chain connects TRBV4-1 to TRBJ2-7; D not certain. CDR3 length: 15 amino acids. Germline V gene lookup returns CDR1 MGHRA and CDR2 YSYEKL. V was clipped by 4 bases and J by 7 bases, with 20 bases between them. CDR3 residues: CASSRAYGTLGEQYF. CDR3 DNA: TGCGCCAGCAGCCGGGCCTACGGCACCCTAGGGGAGCAGTACTTC.

With regard to this clonotype: At one end the junction does not follow the germline gene, possibly because of a read error. The rearrangement uses TRBV12-3 or TRBV12-4 and TRBJ2-7; TRBD1 aligns across 7 bases. The CDR3 totals 14 residues. DNA for the CDR3: TGTGCCAGCTGTTTAGGGGGCCCAATTGACGAGCAGTACTTC. Translating gives CASCLGGPIDEQYF.

This clonotype was found a few times. Since a much larger clone is just one base distant, this may be a read error. The CDR3 spells CASSYGTAQETQYF. The CDR3 coding sequence is TGTGCCAGCAGCTACGGGACAGCCCAAGAGACCCAGTACTTC. The chain carries TRBV7-8 and TRBJ2-5, with 7 bases that match TRBD1. The CDR3 length is 14 residues. The germline gives CDR1 SGHVS, CDR2 FQNEAQ. The trim removed 4 bases at V and 1 base at J, leaving 3 bases unmatched.

In this sample, this clonotype turned up a few times. The CDR3 spells CASSQGTSGAYEQYF. The CDR3 DNA follows: TGCGCCAGCAGCCAAGGGACTAGCGGTGCCTACGAGCAGTACTTC. The chain is built from TRBV4-1 and TRBJ2-7, with 10 bases fitting TRBD2. Germline CDR1 and CDR2: MGHRA and YSYEKL. The CDR3 spans 15 residues. J was trimmed by 2 bases and V by 1 base; bases with no gene match: 2.

About this clonotype: A clone one base away is much larger, so this may be a read error. The rearrangement uses TRBV29-1 and TRBJ2-5; 8 positions agree with TRBD2. The CDR3 totals 14 residues. V gave up 4 bases and J gave up 5 bases; unmatched junction bases: 9. Germline V gene sequence: CDR1 SQVTM, CDR2 ANQGSEA. The CDR3 here is CSVVSGIGPETQYF. As DNA, the CDR3 is TGCAGCGTTGTTAGCGGGATAGGACCCGAGACCCAGTACTTC.

In this sample, this clonotype turned up once. The rearrangement joins TRBV6-5 to TRBJ2-3, with D perhaps matching TRBD2 (5 bases). The germline CDR1 and CDR2 sequences are MNHEY and SVGAGI. With 7 bases removed from V and 2 bases from J, the gap between germline ends came to 16 bases. CDR3 length equals 15 residues. The CDR3 sequence is CASIPPERNTDTQYF. The CDR3 DNA sequence: TGTGCCAGCATCCCTCCCGAGCGGAACACAGATACGCAGTATTTT.

V and J are TRBV28 and TRBJ1-2; D unclear. Germline CDR1 MDHEN, CDR2 SYDVKM. The CDR3 has 14 amino acids. V was trimmed by 5 bases and J by 8 bases, leaving 18 bases between them. For the CDR3, the DNA is TGTGCCAGCAGTCTTATGCAGGTGTCCCGGGGCTACACCTTC. Translating gives CASSLMQVSRGYTF.